This TCR beta chain stems from a study of T-cell memory formation after mild COVID-19. Whole-study findings and limits: Later expanders leaned CD4+, whereas day 15 to 85 contracting clones were balanced CD4/CD8.

With respect to this clonotype: Its matching antigen is unknown.

Germline CDR1 and CDR2: SEHNR and FQNEAQ (reference sequence). The CDR3 is made up of 15 amino acids. V was shortened by 4 bases and J by 0 bases, with 12 bases between the two germline ends. TCRalpha and TCRbeta libraries used 5'RACE with constant-segment primers and UMIs. TCRdb passed the 5' RACE reads through MiXCR, listing each CDR3 protein once. This sample has 200,000 to 300,000 distinct CDR3 sequences, with 15% found just once. Specimen: PBMCs or a T cell subset sorted from them (not recorded which). The receptor was derived from an adult woman who had mild COVID-19 (a few samples of this study predate the infection). Cell type and time point are not known. This chain links TRBV7-9 with TRBJ1-1; tentatively, D is TRBD1 (5 bases). The CDR3 region is CASSSISGLNTEAFF. The CDR3, as DNA: TGTGCCAGCAGCTCAATCTCGGGGCTGAACACTGAAGCTTTCTTT.